The source of this T cell receptor (beta chain) is a study of blood T cell repertoires in COVID-19. Study details: Sites across the United States, Italy and Spain contributed samples from acute and convalescent COVID-19.

The V segment lost 5 bases and the J segment 3 bases; nucleotides outside the gene matches: 8. This CDR3 is 15 amino acids long. Germline V gene lookup returns CDR1 MDHEN and CDR2 SYDVKM. Authors' analysis steps: By means of reference gene primer amplification, nucleated cell counts were estimated. Sequencing used immunoSEQ multiplex PCR; TCRdb keeps in-frame clones, though not all of them. V, J and clone size derive from that table, while D and trimming were established from the DNA sequence. The sample has 150,000 to 200,000 clones; around 85% are singletons. This TCR was recovered from a man between 65 and 85 years old with active or convalescent COVID-19. Sequencing was done on a sample of peripheral blood. V usage is TRBV28 and J usage is TRBJ2-7; 9 nucleotides line up with TRBD2. The CDR3 region is CASSGIAGVGYEQYF. DNA of the CDR3: TGTGCCAGCAGTGGAATAGCGGGAGTGGGCTACGAGCAGTACTTC.